This T cell receptor (beta chain) was sequenced for a study of cytomegalovirus exposure and HLA in healthy donors. Assay used: immunoSEQ multiplex PCR; TCRdb lists only in-frame clones, some missing. The table has roughly 140,000 clones, around 90% seen once. About this clone itself: Its antigen is unidentified.

CDR1 and CDR2 from the germline V gene are LGHNA and YSLEER. After removal of 3 bases from V and 0 bases from J, the junction contained 4 bases not matched to a gene. The CDR3 contains 17 residues. Study-wide points: Overall, under 200 TCR beta chains were annotated as cytomegalovirus-associated.

The receptor was isolated from a woman under 30 in good health and CMV-seropositive. The sample consisted of PBMCs. The rearrangement links TRBV4-3 to TRBJ2-6; TRBD1 matches 8 bases. CDR3 nucleotide sequence: TGCGCCAGCAGCCACCGACAGGGGCCCTCTGGGGCCAACGTCCTGACTTTC. It is translated as CASSHRQGPSGANVLTF.